Each of the 6 T cell receptor beta chains below was sequenced from the same sample in a study of blood T cell repertoires in COVID-19. Assay used: immunoSEQ multiplex PCR; TCRdb lists only in-frame clones, some missing. The sample holds tens of thousands of clones, 75% to 90% seen once. Sequencing used peripheral blood. These receptors were obtained from a human donor with acute or convalescent COVID-19. The donor label of this sample is uncertain.

The chain recombines TRBV28 with TRBJ2-1, with 7 nucleotides matching TRBD2. CDR3 length: 17 residues. The V and J ends lost 3 bases and 7 bases, in that order; junction bases with no gene match: 15. In germline, CDR1 is MDHEN, CDR2 SYDVKM. The DNA for the CDR3 is TGTGCCAGCAGTTTCTCAGGGAGGGGCGTAATATTAAATGAGCAGTTCTTC. Encoded protein: CASSFSGRGVILNEQFF.

The chain combines TRBV5-1 with TRBJ1-3, with D tentatively TRBD1 (6 bases). Trimming took 3 bases from V and 0 from J, leaving 13 bases between them. Germline V gene lookup returns CDR1 SGHRS and CDR2 YFSETQ. This CDR3 has 16 residues. The CDR3 bases are TGCGCCAGCAGCTCGAACCCGACAGGCTCTGGAAACACCATATATTTT. It specifies CASSSNPTGSGNTIYF.

The gene calls are TRBV5-8 and TRBJ2-5; D is ambiguous. Trimming removed 4 bases from V and 5 bases from J, with 15 bases in between. This CDR3 region has 14 residues. Germline V lookup: CDR1 SGHTS, CDR2 YDEGEE. CDR3 in DNA: TGTGCCAGCAGCCGTAGATCGGTCGGGGAGACCCAGTACTTC. Protein sequence: CASSRRSVGETQYF.

This chain connects TRBV11-2 to TRBJ2-2, with unresolved D. V lost 7 bases and J 2 bases, leaving 11 bases between the germline ends. Germline V gives CDR1 SGHAT, CDR2 FQNNGV. This CDR3 contains 14 residues. CDR3 bases: TGTGCCAGCACCAGACTCCTAAACACCGGGGAGCTGTTTTTT. Residues: CASTRLLNTGELFF.

The chain carries TRBV7-3 and TRBJ2-2, with D perhaps TRBD2 (6 bases). Per the germline V gene, CDR1 is SGHTA and CDR2 is FQGTGA. This CDR3 has 13 amino acids. The ends were cut back, 4 bases at V and 6 bases at J, with 9 bases in the middle. The CDR3 nucleotides are TGTGCCAGCAGCTCTACTAGCCCCGGGGAGCTGTTTTTT. This sequence encodes CASSSTSPGELFF.

The rearrangement links TRBV7-3 to TRBJ1-1; TRBD1 is a possible D gene (6 bases). V lost 5 bases to trimming and J lost 4 bases, with 11 bases between them. Germline CDR1 is SGHTA and CDR2 is FQGTGA. CDR3 size: 13 residues. The CDR3 loop is CASSLGGATEAFF. CDR3 nucleotide sequence: TGTGCCAGCAGCCTAGGGGGGGCCACTGAAGCTTTCTTT.